This T cell receptor beta chain was retrieved from a study of early T cells in non-severe SARS-CoV-2 infection. On the study more broadly: Sequencing of bulk RNA from unsorted whole blood was done, without chain pairing.

As for this clonotype: Its cognate antigen is unknown.

Notes on the study in general: Private and CD4 specificities were missed by VDJdb matching, which favored anti-spike CD8 responses.

Attachment of unique molecular identifiers was made to individual cDNA molecules. TCRdb re-called the 5' RACE reads with MiXCR, one entry per CDR3 protein. The sample records approximately 89,000 distinct CDR3 sequences, more than 12% being singletons. CDR3 length: 13 residues. The V end lost 3 bases, the J end lost 2 bases, and 8 bases lay between the germline ends. CDR1 and CDR2 from the germline V gene are SGHRS and YFSETQ. The rearrangement uses TRBV5-1 and TRBJ2-5; D unclear. This clonotype was sampled from an adult who was a healthcare worker with PCR-confirmed SARS-CoV-2 infection or an uninfected control (not recorded which). The sample was whole blood. CDR3 region: CASSSTSQETQYF. CDR3 DNA sequence: TGCGCCAGCAGCTCGACTTCACAAGAGACCCAGTACTTC. The whole variable domain, filled in from reference TRBV5-1 and TRBJ2-5, reads KAGVTQTPRYLIKTRGQQVTLSCSPISGHRSVSWYQQTPGQGLQFLFEYFSETQRNKGNFPGRFSGRQFSNSRSEMNVSTLELGDSALYLCASSSTSQETQYFGPGTRLLVL.